These T cell receptor beta chains were read from a single sample in a study of read filtering for tumor transcriptome and immune sequencing. TCRdb re-analysed the reads in MiXCR, keeping a single row per CDR3 protein. This sample carries roughly 56,000 distinct CDR3 sequences, approximately 20% of them seen once, and the ten largest clones take 11% to 15%. Material: a population of CD138-negative cells sorted from bone marrow. Every receptor here comes from a donor older than 35 with multiple myeloma. The CDR3 runs from the conserved cysteine through the conserved F or W. D genes are given only for firm matches. The listing skips clone size in some rows; elsewhere it reads once, few, many or a size class.

NA,TRBV20-1,many,TRBJ2-2,CSARDPSSRELFF,TGCAGTGCTAGAGATCCGTCCTCCCGGGAGCTGTTTTTT
TRBD1,TRBV29-1,many,TRBJ2-7,CSVGVGTGVTYEQYF,TGCAGCGTGGGGGTCGGGACAGGGGTGACCTACGAGCAGTACTTC
NA,TRBV28,many,TRBJ1-4,CASSRPGTRSEKLFF,TGTGCCAGCAGCCGACCCGGGACTCGGAGTGAAAAACTGTTTTTT
TRBD2,TRBV4-2,few,TRBJ2-7,CASSQTTSGSYEQYF,TGTGCCAGCAGCCAAACGACTAGCGGCTCCTACGAGCAGTACTTC
NA,TRBV2,once,TRBJ2-3,CASSPRPSTDTQYF,TGTGCCAGCAGTCCCAGACCTAGCACAGATACGCAGTATTTT
NA,TRBV29-1,medium-sized,TRBJ1-1,CSVASGGEAFF,TGCAGCGTCGCCAGCGGGGGTGAAGCTTTCTTT
NA,TRBV19,many,TRBJ2-1,CASGLRRTNYNEQFF,TGTGCCAGTGGCCTACGAAGGACTAACTACAATGAGCAGTTCTTC
NA,TRBV12-3/TRBV12-4,many,TRBJ1-1,CASTGPVGTEAFF,TGTGCCAGCACGGGCCCCGTGGGCACTGAAGCTTTCTTT
TRBD1,TRBV12-3/TRBV12-4,many,TRBJ2-2,CASSRDSSNTGELFF,TGTGCCAGCAGCCGGGACAGCTCGAACACCGGGGAGCTGTTTTTT
TRBD1,TRBV18,many,TRBJ1-1,CASSPRQGEMNTEAFF,TGTGCCAGCTCACCGAGGCAGGGGGAGATGAACACTGAAGCTTTCTTT
TRBD1,TRBV20-1,many,TRBJ1-1,CSASPIPGQGPVEAFF,TGCAGTGCTAGCCCGATCCCGGGACAGGGGCCGGTTGAAGCTTTCTTT
NA,TRBV7-9,many,TRBJ2-5,CASSLASGRETQYF,TGTGCCAGCAGCTTAGCATCAGGGAGAGAGACCCAGTACTTC
NA,TRBV20-1,many,TRBJ2-1,CSAREGSWYNEQFF,TGCAGTGCTAGAGAAGGATCCTGGTACAATGAGCAGTTCTTC
NA,TRBV20-1,many,TRBJ2-3,CSARGPDTQYF,TGCAGTGCTAGAGGACCAGATACGCAGTATTTT
NA,TRBV11-2,NA,TRBJ2-7,CASSYGDTESYEQYF,TGTGCCAGCAGCTATGGGGACACCGAATCCTACGAGCAGTACTTC
NA,TRBV10-3,many,TRBJ2-3,CAISESGSPSTDTQYF,TGTGCCATCAGTGAGTCCGGGAGCCCAAGCACAGATACGCAGTATTTT
NA,TRBV5-1,many,TRBJ2-5,CASSQGQRVVQYF,TGCGCCAGCAGCCAGGGACAGCGGGTGGTCCAGTACTTC
NA,TRBV7-9,many,TRBJ2-7,CASSYGPDLEQYF,TGTGCCAGCAGTTACGGGCCAGATCTCGAGCAGTACTTC
NA,TRBV7-6,few,TRBJ2-2,CASSLGGGFGELFF,TGTGCCAGCAGCTTGGGGGGCGGCTTCGGGGAGCTGTTTTTT
NA,TRBV25-1,many,TRBJ1-2,CASSEYWQNYGYTF,TGTGCCAGCAGTGAATACTGGCAGAACTATGGCTACACCTTC
NA,TRBV5-1,many,TRBJ2-5,CASSLAETGLGQETQYF,TGCGCCAGCAGCTTGGCCGAGACAGGACTCGGACAAGAGACCCAGTACTTC
NA,TRBV20-1,many,TRBJ1-2,CSARREVEGVHGYTF,TGCAGTGCTAGGAGGGAGGTCGAGGGAGTCCATGGCTACACCTTC
NA,TRBV3-1,many,TRBJ2-1,CASSNRYNEQFF,TGTGCCAGCAGTAACCGTTACAATGAGCAGTTCTTC
TRBD2,TRBV4-1,many,TRBJ2-3,CASSPGPLAGGPQTDTQYF,TGCGCCAGCAGCCCCGGGCCCTTAGCGGGGGGGCCTCAGACAGATACGCAGTATTTT
TRBD2,TRBV30,NA,TRBJ2-2,CAWSGASGIPTGELFF,TGTGCCTGGAGTGGCGCTAGCGGGATACCCACCGGGGAGCTGTTTTTT
NA,TRBV11-1,many,TRBJ2-3,CASSLTSGASTDTQYF,TGTGCCAGCAGCTTAACCAGCGGAGCTAGCACAGATACGCAGTATTTT
NA,TRBV4-1,many,TRBJ1-2,CASSQGNTGRNYGYTF,TGCGCCAGCAGCCAAGGTAATACAGGACGTAACTATGGCTACACCTTC
TRBD1,TRBV7-9,many,TRBJ1-2,CASQGDRGATGYTF,TGTGCCAGCCAGGGGGACAGGGGGGCGACTGGCTACACCTTC
TRBD1,TRBV24-1,NA,TRBJ2-2,CSTSDWTGTGELFF,TGTTCCACCAGTGACTGGACAGGCACCGGGGAGCTGTTTTTT
TRBD1,TRBV18,many,TRBJ2-7,CASSPGTAYEQYF,TGTGCCAGCTCACCCGGGACAGCCTACGAGCAGTACTTC
TRBD2,TRBV7-2,many,TRBJ2-2,CASSLNAGETTGELFF,TGTGCCAGCAGCTTAAATGCGGGGGAGACCACCGGGGAGCTGTTTTTT
NA,TRBV6-1,many,TRBJ2-3,CASNPQDYSDTQYF,TGTGCCAGCAACCCACAAGACTACTCAGATACGCAGTATTTT
NA,TRBV7-8,few,TRBJ1-5,CASSLNFDSRSNQPQHF,TGTGCCAGCAGCTTAAACTTTGACTCCCGTAGCAATCAGCCCCAGCATTTT
TRBD2,TRBV29-1,many,TRBJ2-2,CSVAGGPGELFF,TGCAGCGTCGCGGGGGGTCCCGGGGAGCTGTTTTTT
TRBD1,TRBV20-1,many,TRBJ2-7,CSARDPTGSYEQYF,TGCAGTGCTAGAGATCCGACAGGGTCCTACGAGCAGTACTTC
NA,TRBV19,few,TRBJ2-5,CASSVGKKETQYF,TGTGCCAGTAGCGTCGGGAAGAAAGAGACCCAGTACTTC
NA,TRBV7-6,few,TRBJ2-3,CASSLIALGGTDTQYF,TGTGCCAGCAGCTTAATCGCCCTCGGTGGTACAGATACGCAGTATTTT
TRBD1,TRBV25-1,many,TRBJ2-7,CASRTGAQYEQYF,TGTGCCAGCAGGACAGGGGCACAATACGAGCAGTACTTC
NA,TRBV20-1,many,TRBJ2-3,CSARRVATDTQYF,TGCAGTGCTAGGAGAGTTGCGACAGATACGCAGTATTTT
NA,TRBV20-1,many,TRBJ1-4,CSARDPGKGGEKLFF,TGCAGTGCTAGAGATCCGGGGAAAGGTGGTGAAAAACTGTTTTTT
NA,TRBV11-2,many,TRBJ2-5,CASSQLATETQYF,TGTGCCAGCAGCCAACTAGCAACAGAGACCCAGTACTTC